These T cell receptor beta chains were read from a single sample in a study of monozygotic twins with inflammatory bowel disease. After re-calling the 5' RACE reads, TCRdb lists one entry per CDR3 protein, DNA absent. This table holds approximately 400,000 distinct CDR3 sequences. Sequenced material: blood. These receptors were obtained from a human donor with ulcerative colitis or Crohn's disease, or a healthy co-twin of an affected twin (not recorded which). CDR3s include the opening cysteine and the closing phenylalanine or tryptophan. Fields, in order: J gene, V gene, CDR3 protein.

j_call: TRBJ1-4
v_call: TRBV6-1
cdr3_aa: CASSPGQGWEKLFF

j_call: TRBJ2-7
v_call: TRBV4-3
cdr3_aa: CASSQERERGYEQYF

j_call: TRBJ1-4
v_call: TRBV10-3
cdr3_aa: CAISESIRQGSNEKLFF

j_call: TRBJ2-3
v_call: TRBV5-1
cdr3_aa: CASSPGTGRMDTQYF

j_call: TRBJ2-7
v_call: TRBV6-2/TRBV6-3
cdr3_aa: CASSYSSYGGGLAGNYEQYF

j_call: TRBJ2-3
v_call: TRBV28
cdr3_aa: CASSSLGGRDTDTQYF

j_call: TRBJ1-6
v_call: TRBV20-1
cdr3_aa: CSASRTGLNSPLHF

j_call: TRBJ2-3
v_call: TRBV9
cdr3_aa: CASSALTTPEHTQYF

j_call: TRBJ2-4
v_call: TRBV24-1
cdr3_aa: CATSEPSGVIQYF

j_call: TRBJ2-3
v_call: TRBV6-2/TRBV6-3
cdr3_aa: CATQDTSRTDTQYF

j_call: TRBJ1-6
v_call: TRBV7-2
cdr3_aa: CASSLEQGRNSPLHF

j_call: TRBJ2-7
v_call: TRBV10-3
cdr3_aa: CAISESGKLREQYF

j_call: TRBJ2-1
v_call: TRBV20-1
cdr3_aa: CSAVGLAGATSYNEQFF

j_call: TRBJ1-5
v_call: TRBV20-1
cdr3_aa: CSALPSTGFDQPQHF

j_call: TRBJ2-1
v_call: TRBV9
cdr3_aa: CASSEGDRGYNEQFF

j_call: TRBJ1-5
v_call: TRBV12-3/TRBV12-4
cdr3_aa: CASSLRDSYNQPQHF

j_call: TRBJ2-2
v_call: TRBV6-1
cdr3_aa: CAAAGEPNTGELFF

j_call: TRBJ2-1
v_call: TRBV29-1
cdr3_aa: CSVPTVPYNEQFF

j_call: TRBJ2-1
v_call: TRBV7-2
cdr3_aa: CTSSPMTSGYNEQFF

j_call: TRBJ2-6
v_call: TRBV19
cdr3_aa: CASSILGQSGANVLTF

j_call: TRBJ2-5
v_call: TRBV28
cdr3_aa: CASSFPEYRQETQYF

j_call: TRBJ2-2
v_call: TRBV5-4
cdr3_aa: CASSFTVVRGTAGELFF

j_call: TRBJ2-1
v_call: TRBV5-1
cdr3_aa: CASSFESGRSLNEQFF

j_call: TRBJ2-3
v_call: TRBV9
cdr3_aa: CASSPRLAGPQDTQYF

j_call: TRBJ2-5
v_call: TRBV5-1
cdr3_aa: CASSLPEGETQYF

j_call: TRBJ1-5
v_call: TRBV30
cdr3_aa: CAWSRRQSNQPQHF

j_call: TRBJ1-1
v_call: TRBV6-2/TRBV6-3
cdr3_aa: CAISYPGQGTNTEAFF

j_call: TRBJ1-2
v_call: TRBV9
cdr3_aa: CASSVREGFGYTF

j_call: TRBJ2-7
v_call: TRBV5-6
cdr3_aa: CASSRDTTEQYF

j_call: TRBJ1-2
v_call: TRBV9
cdr3_aa: CASSVHPSEGYGYTF

j_call: TRBJ2-7
v_call: TRBV29-1
cdr3_aa: CSVEGAGTGTNEQYF